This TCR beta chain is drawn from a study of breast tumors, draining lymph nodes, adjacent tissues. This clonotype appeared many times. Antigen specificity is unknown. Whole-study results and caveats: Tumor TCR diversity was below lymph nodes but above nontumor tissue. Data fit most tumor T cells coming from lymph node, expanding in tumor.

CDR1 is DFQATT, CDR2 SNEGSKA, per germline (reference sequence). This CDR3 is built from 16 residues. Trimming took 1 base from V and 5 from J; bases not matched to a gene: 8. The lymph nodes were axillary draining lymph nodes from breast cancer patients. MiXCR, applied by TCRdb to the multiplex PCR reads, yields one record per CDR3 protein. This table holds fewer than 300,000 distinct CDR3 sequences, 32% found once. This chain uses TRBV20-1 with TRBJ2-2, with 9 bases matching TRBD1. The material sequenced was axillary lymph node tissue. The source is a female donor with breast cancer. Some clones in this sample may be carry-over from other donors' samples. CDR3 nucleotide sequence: TGCAGTGCTAGAGGCCGGGACAGGGTATGGACCGGGGAGCTGTTTTTT. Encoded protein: CSARGRDRVWTGELFF.